Below are 21 T cell receptor beta chains sequenced from a single sample in a study of T-cell reconstitution after alpha-beta-depleted transplantation in children. TCRbeta library preparation incorporated unique molecular identifiers. TCRdb re-called the PCR reads through MiXCR, storing one row per CDR3 protein. Of some 640,000 distinct CDR3 sequences in the sample, approximately 15% are singletons; the top ten hold 1.1%. Specimen: PBMCs from the stem cell graft donor, collected from the stem cell graft. The receptors stem from a human donor who donated a stem cell graft to a child with acute myeloid leukemia.

In nucleotides, the CDR3 is TGTGCCACCAGTGGGGACAGGGAGGGACAGCCCCAGCATTTT. Amino acid sequence: CATSGDREGQPQHF. This chain connects TRBV24-1 to TRBJ1-5; TRBD1 aligns across 9 bases. With V trimmed by 5 bases and J by 7 bases, 5 bases remained unmatched. From germline, CDR1 is KGHDR and CDR2 SFDVKD. This CDR3 region has 14 residues.

In this sample, this clonotype turned up a few times. V gene TRBV5-1 combines with J gene TRBJ2-2; D gene uncertain. The V end lost 0 bases, the J end lost 6 bases, and 12 bases lay between the germline ends. The CDR3 is made up of 15 amino acids. The V gene's germline CDR1 is SGHRS and CDR2 YFSETQ. CDR3 sequence: CASSLEGIWAGELFF. The CDR3, as DNA: TGCGCCAGCAGCTTGGAGGGCATCTGGGCCGGGGAGCTGTTTTTT.

V usage is TRBV12-3 or TRBV12-4 and J usage is TRBJ2-7; D remains unclear. This CDR3 has 12 amino acids. With 10 bases removed from V and 3 bases from J, the gap between germline ends came to 13 bases. This CDR3 is CATADGYYEQYF. CDR3 coding DNA: TGTGCCACCGCCGACGGATACTACGAGCAGTACTTC.

This clonotype was observed a few times. The chain employs TRBV24-1 and TRBJ2-3; D not resolved. The CDR3 covers 14 residues. V lost 4 bases to trimming and J lost 2 bases, with 9 bases between them. Germline CDR1 reads KGHDR; CDR2 reads SFDVKD. The CDR3 loop is CATSDRFTTDTQYF. CDR3 coding DNA: TGTGCCACCAGTGACAGGTTTACCACAGATACGCAGTATTTT.

This clonotype was seen repeatedly, ten times or more. The chain combines TRBV12-3 or TRBV12-4 with TRBJ2-7, with D possibly being TRBD1 (5 bases). CDR3 length equals 11 residues. V was pared by 6 bases and J by 9 bases, with 12 bases between. The CDR3 reads CASSQGQGQYV. DNA of the CDR3: TGTGCCAGCAGCCAGGGTCAGGGGCAGTACGTC.

This clonotype was picked up many times. The chain carries TRBV20-1 and TRBJ2-5, with D uncertain. This CDR3 comprises 16 residues. V lost 0 bases and J 0 bases, leaving 14 bases between the germline ends. CDR1 and CDR2 from the germline V gene are DFQATT and SNEGSKA (reference sequence). CDR3 in amino acids: CSARDQYQSYQETQYF. CDR3 coding DNA: TGCAGTGCTAGAGATCAGTATCAGTCGTACCAAGAGACCCAGTACTTC.

There are many counts of this clonotype. The chain links TRBV12-3 or TRBV12-4 to TRBJ2-5; D remains unclear. This CDR3 contains 12 residues. V lost 3 bases and J 2 bases, leaving 4 bases between the germline ends. CDR3 amino acids: CASSFIQETQYF. The CDR3 nucleotides are TGTGCCAGCAGTTTCATTCAAGAGACCCAGTACTTC.

Only a few counts were recorded for this clonotype. V gene TRBV12-3 or TRBV12-4 combines with J gene TRBJ2-5; D possibly corresponds to TRBD1 (6 bases). The CDR3 sequence is 15 residues long. Trimming removed 6 bases from V and 0 bases from J, with 14 bases in between. In DNA form, the CDR3 reads TGTGCCAGCAGCCCCTACAGGGCAAACCAAGAGACCCAGTACTTC. Its protein is CASSPYRANQETQYF.

This clonotype was seen many times. The chain combines TRBV20-1 with TRBJ2-7, with 7 positions matching TRBD1. The CDR3 loop spans 15 amino acids. The ends lost 5 bases at V and 4 bases at J; junction bases unmatched: 14. Germline values: CDR1 DFQATT, CDR2 SNEGSKA (reference sequence). This chain's CDR3 is CSALQGQMVGYEQYF. The CDR3 DNA reads TGCAGTGCTCTCCAGGGACAGATGGTGGGGTACGAGCAGTACTTC.

The table lists this clonotype with many counts. The chain recombines TRBV12-3 or TRBV12-4 with TRBJ1-2; D unclear. Trimming left V 1 base short and J 8 bases short, with 11 bases between. The CDR3 contains 13 residues. The CDR3 bases are TGTGCCAGCAGTTTAGGAGGAACTTTCGGCTACACCTTC. It encodes CASSLGGTFGYTF.

CDR3 nucleotides: TGCAGTGCTAGAGGTACCGGTGTACCGGGGGAGCAGTACTTC. This translates into CSARGTGVPGEQYF. The chain links TRBV20-1 to TRBJ2-7, with a weak D call TRBD2 (5 bases). CDR1 and CDR2 from the germline V gene are DFQATT and SNEGSKA (reference sequence). V was cut by 1 base and J by 7 bases, with 17 bases left in between. The CDR3 is made up of 14 amino acids.

There are many counts of this clonotype. The chain combines TRBV29-1 with TRBJ1-6; D unclear. This CDR3 region has 13 residues. Germline V gene lookup returns CDR1 SQVTM and CDR2 ANQGSEA. Trimming shortened V by 4 bases and J by 8 bases, and 12 bases separated the two germline ends. In DNA, the CDR3 is TGCAGCGTTGGAGAAGGGATGGATTCACCCCTCCACTTT. It codes for CSVGEGMDSPLHF.

This sequence joins TRBV20-1 and TRBJ1-2; D is unresolved. Germline-derived CDR1 and CDR2 are DFQATT and SNEGSKA (reference sequence). The CDR3 consists of 12 residues. V dropped 5 bases and J dropped 4 bases, with 11 bases sitting between them. The CDR3 reads CSAASSSYGYTF. The CDR3, as DNA: TGCAGTGCTGCATCCTCCTCCTATGGCTACACCTTC.

The sample holds a few counts of this clonotype. This rearrangement joins TRBV7-9 to TRBJ2-1; 7 nucleotides line up with TRBD1. CDR1 is SEHNR and CDR2 is FQNEAQ in the germline V gene (reference sequence). This CDR3 is built from 15 residues. Trimming took 5 bases from V and 5 from J; bases not matched to a gene: 9. The CDR3 reads CASSIESDRNNEQFF. The CDR3 DNA follows: TGTGCCAGCAGCATCGAGTCGGACAGGAACAATGAGCAGTTCTTC. Full variable domain (remainder filled in from reference TRBV7-9 and TRBJ2-1): DTGVSQNPRHKITKRGQNVTFRCDPISEHNRLYWYRQTLGQGPEFLTYFQNEAQLEKSRLLSDRFSAERPKGSFSTLEIQRTEQGDSAMYLCASSIESDRNNEQFFGPGTRLTVL.

This clonotype showed up just a few times. V gene TRBV7-2 combines with J gene TRBJ1-5; D uncertain. The V end was cut by 6 bases, the J end by 7 bases, with 22 bases between. Germline V gives CDR1 SGHTA, CDR2 FQGNSA. The CDR3 has 16 residues. The CDR3 nucleotides read TGTGCCAGCAGATCAACGGGAAAGGGAGTGGGACAGCCCCAGCATTTT. As protein: CASRSTGKGVGQPQHF.

This clonotype was seen at least ten times. The chain is built from TRBV20-1 and TRBJ2-5, with D tentatively TRBD1 (6 bases). The CDR3 runs to 15 residues. V lost 0 bases to trimming and J lost 5 bases, with 16 bases between them. Germline assignment: CDR1 DFQATT and CDR2 SNEGSKA (reference sequence). The CDR3 loop reads CSARDPNGQSETQYF. In nucleotides, the CDR3 is TGCAGTGCTAGAGATCCCAACGGACAGAGCGAGACCCAGTACTTC.

On this clonotype itself: A single base separates this from a much larger clone, so it may be a read error. This chain uses TRBV20-1 with TRBJ2-5; the D gene is possibly TRBD1 (5 bases). Germline V gives CDR1 DFQATT, CDR2 SNEGSKA (reference sequence). V lost 3 bases to trimming and J lost 1 base, with 12 bases between them. CDR3 length: 14 residues. CDR3 in amino acids: CSARDLTAQETQYF. The CDR3 bases are TGCAGTGCTAGGGATTTGACAGCCCAAGAGACCCAGTACTTC.

The rearrangement links TRBV5-1 to TRBJ2-7; 7 bases map to TRBD1. CDR3 length: 14 amino acids. J was trimmed by 0 bases and V by 3 bases; bases with no gene match: 3. Germline V CDR1 and CDR2: SGHRS, YFSETQ. The CDR3 loop is CASSYTGVSYEQYF. The CDR3 bases are TGCGCCAGCAGCTATACAGGGGTCTCCTACGAGCAGTACTTC.

This clonotype was observed a handful of times. The J gene is TRBJ1-1, the V gene TRBV4-1; D remains unclear. The CDR3 contains 15 residues. Trimming pared 1 base from V and 3 bases from J, leaving 12 bases between. CDR1 and CDR2 from the germline V gene are MGHRA and YSYEKL. The CDR3 spells CASSQGHRLYTEAFF. The CDR3 nucleotides are TGCGCCAGCAGCCAAGGACACCGGCTGTACACTGAAGCTTTCTTT.

The V call is TRBV7-9, the J call TRBJ2-5; D is possibly TRBD1 (6 bases). Germline values: CDR1 SEHNR, CDR2 FQNEAQ (reference sequence). The CDR3 length is 14 residues. V was clipped by 5 bases and J by 1 base, with 11 bases between them. As DNA, the CDR3 is TGTGCCAGCAGCGGAATACAGGGCCAAGAGACCCAGTACTTC. Translated, it gives CASSGIQGQETQYF.

The CDR3 here is CASSHRDSNNSPLHF. The CDR3 region has the DNA TGTGCCAGCAGTCACCGGGACAGCAATAATTCACCCCTCCACTTT. The V and J genes are TRBV6-2 or TRBV6-3 and TRBJ1-6; 7 nucleotides align to TRBD1. CDR3 length equals 15 residues. J gave up 5 bases and V 5 bases, and 6 bases lay outside the gene matches. From germline, CDR1 is MNHEY and CDR2 SVGEGT.